These 29 T cell receptor beta chains were sequenced from one sample in a study of neurological immune-mediated disorders. TCRdb reanalysed the 5' RACE reads using MiXCR and keeps one entry per CDR3 protein. In the table there are about 66,000 distinct CDR3 sequences, about 3.4% of which are singletons. Input material: PBMCs. These receptors were taken from a man aged 35 to 55 with multiple sclerosis.

This clonotype was picked up many times. The genes are TRBV7-9 and TRBJ1-1; D might be TRBD1 (5 bases). Germline values: CDR1 SEHNR, CDR2 FQNEAQ (reference sequence). The CDR3 loop spans 17 amino acids. V lost 2 bases and J 6 bases, leaving 22 bases between the germline ends. The CDR3 bases are TGTGCCAGCAGCTTAACAAGTCGGGGCCGCGTCGGTGCTGAAGCTTTCTTT. Its protein is CASSLTSRGRVGAEAFF.

As concerns this clonotype: One base away lies a much larger clone, so this may be a sequencing read error. V usage is TRBV5-6 and J usage is TRBJ1-5; D unclear. The CDR3 contains 12 residues. Germline V gene sequence: CDR1 SGHDT, CDR2 YYEEEE. The CDR3 reads CASSRRSQHQHF. CDR3 DNA: TGTGCCAGCAGCCGAAGGAGTCAGCACCAGCATTTT. Combining the CDR3 with reference TRBV5-6 and TRBJ1-5 gives the whole variable domain DAGVTQSPTHLIKTRGQQVTLRCSPKSGHDTVSWYQQALGQGPQFIFQYYEEEERQRGNFPDRFSGHQFPNYSSELNVNALLLGDSALYLCASSRRSQHQHFGDGTRLSIL.

This clonotype was observed many times. The rearrangement joins TRBV5-5 to TRBJ1-1; perhaps TRBD1 as D (5 bases). The CDR3 consists of 15 residues. Germline V gives CDR1 SGHKS, CDR2 YYEKEE (reference sequence). V gave up 1 base and J gave up 1 base, with 11 bases separating them. CDR3 residues: CASSLSWGWNTEAFF. The CDR3 region has the DNA TGTGCCAGCAGCTTGTCTTGGGGCTGGAACACTGAAGCTTTCTTT. Complete variable domain (other parts from reference TRBV5-5 and TRBJ1-1): DAGVTQSPTHLIKTRGQQVTLRCSPISGHKSVSWYQQVLGQGPQFIFQYYEKEERGRGNFPDRFSARQFPNYSSELNVNALLLGDSALYLCASSLSWGWNTEAFFGQGTRLTVV.

Ten or more counts support this clonotype. The chain has TRBV11-2 and TRBJ2-5; the match to TRBD2 covers 14 bases. Germline V gives CDR1 SGHAT, CDR2 FQNNGV. The CDR3 sequence is 16 residues long. V dropped 5 bases and J dropped 3; count of bases not matched to a gene: 5. CDR3 coding DNA: TGTGCCAGCAGCCTTGGGACTAGCGGGGGAGAAGAGACCCAGTACTTC. Its translation: CASSLGTSGGEETQYF. The variable domain in full, with the rest retrieved from reference TRBV11-2 and TRBJ2-5, is EAGVAQSPRYKIIEKRQSVAFWCNPISGHATLYWYQQILGQGPKLLIQFQNNGVVDDSQLPKDRFSAERLKGVDSTLKIQPAKLEDSAVYLCASSLGTSGGEETQYFGPGTRLLVL.

The table lists this clonotype with many counts. The V gene is TRBV7-9, the J gene TRBJ2-1; D might be TRBD1 (6 bases). Germline V gene sequence: CDR1 SEHNR, CDR2 FQNEAQ (reference sequence). The CDR3 is 14 residues long. V lost 7 bases and J lost 2, with 12 bases in between. DNA of the CDR3: TGTGCCAGCACTACAGGGTTAACCTACAATGAGCAGTTCTTC. Amino acid sequence: CASTTGLTYNEQFF.

This clonotype was counted between two and nine times. The rearrangement links TRBV9 to TRBJ2-3, with TRBD1 identical over 8 bases. Germline CDR1 is SGDLS and CDR2 is YYNGEE. The CDR3 runs to 16 residues. Trimming took 4 bases from V and 5 from J; bases not matched to a gene: 12. The CDR3 nucleotides read TGTGCCAGCAGCTTCGAGGGGGCAGGGGGCAAAGATACGCAGTATTTT. Its translation is CASSFEGAGGKDTQYF.

This clonotype was detected ten times or more. The V call is TRBV2, the J call TRBJ1-4; D is possibly TRBD1 (6 bases). This CDR3 is built from 13 residues. V was pared by 8 bases and J by 8 bases, with 15 bases between. Germline V gene sequence: CDR1 SNHLY, CDR2 FYNNEI. In nucleotides, the CDR3 is TGTGCCAGCCAGGTGGGGGCCGAAGAAAAACTGTTTTTT. This translates into CASQVGAEEKLFF.

This clonotype appeared many times. The genes are TRBV20-1 and TRBJ2-3; D is ambiguous. The CDR3 totals 14 residues. V was pared by 6 bases and J by 2 bases, with 15 bases between. Per the germline V gene, CDR1 is DFQATT and CDR2 is SNEGSKA (reference sequence). The CDR3 bases are TGCAGTGCAGGAGAGGCAGGCTCCACAGATACGCAGTATTTT. Its translation is CSAGEAGSTDTQYF.

In its sample, this clonotype was seen many times. The chain recombines TRBV5-1 with TRBJ2-5, with 7 bases identical to TRBD1. This CDR3 contains 14 residues. V dropped 3 bases and J dropped 4; count of bases not matched to a gene: 6. The V gene's germline CDR1 is SGHRS and CDR2 YFSETQ. CDR3 protein: CASSSGQRPETQYF. The CDR3 DNA follows: TGCGCCAGCAGCTCGGGACAGCGACCAGAGACCCAGTACTTC.

This clonotype was seen repeatedly, ten times or more. V usage is TRBV7-9 and J usage is TRBJ1-1; D gene ambiguous. The germline V gene encodes CDR1 SEHNR and CDR2 FQNEAQ (reference sequence). The CDR3 extends over 15 amino acids. Trimming cost V 0 bases and J 0 bases, with 8 bases left between them. The CDR3 DNA follows: TGTGCCAGCAGCTTAGCGCGGCAGATGAACACTGAAGCTTTCTTT. Translation gives CASSLARQMNTEAFF. Based on the CDR3 plus reference TRBV7-9 and TRBJ1-1, the full variable domain is DTGVSQNPRHKITKRGQNVTFRCDPISEHNRLYWYRQTLGQGPEFLTYFQNEAQLEKSRLLSDRFSAERPKGSFSTLEIQRTEQGDSAMYLCASSLARQMNTEAFFGQGTRLTVV.

This clonotype was observed at least ten times. The V call is TRBV6-5, the J call TRBJ1-4, with D perhaps TRBD1 (5 bases). This CDR3 has 15 residues. V lost 5 bases to trimming and J lost 12 bases, with 22 bases between them. Germline CDR1 and CDR2: MNHEY and SVGAGI. CDR3 coding DNA: TGTGCCAGCAGTACGGACTGGGGACTGGTTGGAGAACTGTTTTTT. Amino acid sequence: CASSTDWGLVGELFF.

This clonotype showed up many times. The chain uses TRBV27 and TRBJ2-3, with 7 bases aligning to TRBD1. The CDR3 length is 14 residues. Germline assignment: CDR1 MNHEY and CDR2 SMNVEV (reference sequence). Trimming took 4 bases from V and 0 from J; bases not matched to a gene: 1. The CDR3 reads CASSWDSSTDTQYF. As DNA, the CDR3 is TGTGCCAGCAGTTGGGACAGTAGCACAGATACGCAGTATTTT.

This clonotype has at least ten counts. V usage is TRBV10-3 and J usage is TRBJ1-3, with a tentative D call TRBD1 (5 bases). V lost 3 bases, J lost 4 bases, and 10 bases lay in between. The CDR3 is 14 residues long. Germline assignment: CDR1 ENHRY and CDR2 SYGVKD. CDR3 amino acids: CAISEGVKGNTIYF. CDR3 coding DNA: TGTGCCATCAGTGAAGGGGTTAAGGGAAACACCATATATTTT.

This clonotype was detected only a few times. A much larger clone is a single base away; this may be a read error. The chain is built from TRBV7-2 and TRBJ2-7, with D hard to call. The CDR3 is 12 amino acids. Trimming removed 5 bases from V and 4 bases from J, with 9 bases in between. CDR1 is SGHTA and CDR2 is FQGNSA in the germline V gene. CDR3 bases: TGTGCCAGCAGCAACGAGTCGTACGAGCAGTACTTC. It yields the protein CASSNESYEQYF.

Many counts were recorded for this clonotype. V usage is TRBV7-9 and J usage is TRBJ1-4; a possible D gene is TRBD1 (6 bases). The CDR3 covers 14 residues. Trimming cost V 6 bases and J 4 bases, with 12 bases left between them. Germline CDR1 SEHNR, CDR2 FQNEAQ (reference sequence). The CDR3 sequence is CASSLDSRNEKLFF. The DNA for the CDR3 is TGTGCCAGCAGTCTGGACAGCCGTAATGAAAAACTGTTTTTT. The whole variable domain, remainder taken from reference TRBV7-9 and TRBJ1-4, is DTGVSQNPRHKITKRGQNVTFRCDPISEHNRLYWYRQTLGQGPEFLTYFQNEAQLEKSRLLSDRFSAERPKGSFSTLEIQRTEQGDSAMYLCASSLDSRNEKLFFGSGTQLSVL.

In this sample, this clonotype turned up many times. J is TRBJ2-3 and V is TRBV10-3; D might be TRBD1 (7 bases). Germline V CDR1 and CDR2: ENHRY, SYGVKD. The CDR3 consists of 14 residues. V gave up 7 bases and J gave up 0 bases, with 11 bases separating them. The CDR3 reads CAITGDSSTDTQYF. The DNA for the CDR3 is TGTGCCATCACGGGGGACAGTAGCACAGATACGCAGTATTTT.

At least ten counts were recorded for this clonotype. The V and J genes are TRBV20-1 and TRBJ1-3, with D possibly TRBD1 on 5 matching bases. The CDR3 runs to 14 residues. Trimming removed 6 bases from V and 0 bases from J, with 12 bases in between. CDR1 is DFQATT, CDR2 SNEGSKA, per germline (reference sequence). DNA for the CDR3: TGCAGTGCCATCCGGGGGGGCTCTGGAAACACCATATATTTT. It specifies CSAIRGGSGNTIYF.

This clonotype has only a few counts. The chain combines TRBV7-9 with TRBJ2-1; TRBD1 might be the D (7 bases). The ends were cut back, 5 bases at V and 15 bases at J, with 23 bases in the middle. Germline V CDR1 and CDR2: SEHNR, FQNEAQ (reference sequence). CDR3 length: 14 amino acids. CDR3 protein: CASSLLVRAGGPFF. The CDR3 DNA reads as TGTGCCAGCAGCCTCCTAGTGAGGGCAGGGGGGCCGTTCTTC.

This clonotype occurred a few times. The chain employs TRBV3-1 and TRBJ2-1, with 14 nucleotides matching TRBD2. The ends lost 2 bases at V and 7 bases at J; junction bases unmatched: 7. The CDR3 has 17 amino acids. Germline-derived CDR1 and CDR2 are LGHDT and YNNKEL (reference sequence). DNA of the CDR3: TGTGCCAGCAGCCAATCAGCCGGGACTAGCGGGGGTAATGAGCAGTTCTTC. It yields the protein CASSQSAGTSGGNEQFF.

This clonotype was found many times. The V and J genes are TRBV7-7 and TRBJ2-3; 10 positions match TRBD2. Germline CDR1 reads SSHAT; CDR2 reads FNYEAQ (reference sequence). The CDR3 contains 15 residues. The J segment lost 1 base and the V segment lost 8 bases, leaving 6 bases of the junction unmatched. DNA of the CDR3: TGTGCCAGCTCTCGAGGGACTAGCGGCACAGATACGCAGTATTTT. This codes for CASSRGTSGTDTQYF.

The table lists this clonotype with many counts. The rearrangement joins TRBV12-3 or TRBV12-4 to TRBJ2-7; unclear D gene. This CDR3 has 13 amino acids. Trimming removed 8 bases from V and 1 base from J, with 12 bases in between. The CDR3 reads CASGRGPSYEQYF. In DNA form, the CDR3 reads TGTGCCAGCGGACGTGGGCCGTCCTACGAGCAGTACTTC.

Many counts were recorded for this clonotype. The chain combines TRBV6-2 or TRBV6-3 with TRBJ1-1; no clear D. V dropped 4 bases and J dropped 1 base, with 19 bases sitting between them. There are 17 residues in the CDR3. The V gene's germline CDR1 is MNHEY and CDR2 SVGEGT. CDR3 DNA: TGTGCCAGCAGTTGGTCACGTGATGAGACATGGAACACTGAAGCTTTCTTT. Amino acids: CASSWSRDETWNTEAFF.

This clonotype appeared many times. The V call is TRBV6-2 or TRBV6-3, the J call TRBJ1-5; the D gene is possibly TRBD1 (5 bases). Germline loops: CDR1 MNHEY, CDR2 SVGEGT. The CDR3 consists of 14 residues. Between the trimmed V and J ends, which lost 7 bases and 6 bases, there was a span of 16 bases. This CDR3 is CASTLQELSQPQHF. As DNA, the CDR3 is TGTGCCAGCACCTTACAGGAATTAAGTCAGCCCCAGCATTTT.

This clonotype has ten or more counts. This chain uses TRBV7-2 with TRBJ1-2; no clear D gene. CDR1 is SGHTA, CDR2 FQGNSA, per germline. Trimming took off 6 bases at V and 8 bases at J, with 25 bases between the two ends. The CDR3 totals 16 residues. The CDR3 DNA reads TGTGCCAGCAGGCAACTAGCCTTATCCCTCTCTCGAGGCTACACCTTC. Its protein is CASRQLALSLSRGYTF. The entire variable domain, with the rest obtained from reference TRBV7-2 and TRBJ1-2, is as follows: GAGVSQSPSNKVTEKGKDVELRCDPISGHTALYWYRQSLGQGLEFLIYFQGNSAPDKSGLPSDRFSAERTGGSVSTLTIQRTQQEDSAVYLCASRQLALSLSRGYTFGSGTRLTVV.

This clonotype was found many times. The chain links TRBV28 to TRBJ1-5; D is perhaps TRBD1 (5 bases). This CDR3 region has 15 residues. The germline V gene has CDR1 MDHEN and CDR2 SYDVKM. Trimming shortened V by 4 bases and J by 2 bases, and 12 bases separated the two germline ends. The CDR3 protein is CASSWGTPGNQPQHF. The DNA of the CDR3 is TGTGCCAGCAGTTGGGGGACGCCGGGCAATCAGCCCCAGCATTTT.

This clonotype was seen at least ten times. The V call is TRBV27, the J call TRBJ1-5; the D gene is possibly TRBD1 (5 bases). CDR1 and CDR2 from the germline V gene are MNHEY and SMNVEV (reference sequence). Trimming took 9 bases from V and 0 from J, leaving 12 bases between them. The CDR3 is 14 amino acids. Here the CDR3 reads CASRQIYSNQPQHF. The CDR3 region has the DNA TGTGCCAGTCGACAGATCTATAGCAATCAGCCCCAGCATTTT.

The sample holds many counts of this clonotype. This chain connects TRBV12-3 or TRBV12-4 to TRBJ2-3, with 7 bases lining up with TRBD1. J gave up 5 bases and V 3 bases, and 11 bases lay outside the gene matches. CDR3 length: 16 amino acids. This chain's CDR3 is CASSFGQGEYGDTQYF. The CDR3 DNA reads TGTGCCAGCAGTTTTGGGCAGGGGGAGTATGGAGATACGCAGTATTTT.

This clonotype was found many times. The gene calls are TRBV6-5 and TRBJ2-5, with TRBD2 matching over 8 bases. Looked up from germline, CDR1 is MNHEY and CDR2 is SVGAGI. The CDR3 is 15 residues long. V shed 0 bases and J 2 bases; nucleotides not matched to a gene: 2. CDR3 residues: CASSYSPGGQETQYF. DNA for the CDR3: TGTGCCAGCAGTTACTCTCCGGGGGGGCAAGAGACCCAGTACTTC.

At least ten counts were recorded for this clonotype. The J gene is TRBJ2-1, the V gene TRBV9, with D perhaps matching TRBD2 (6 bases). The CDR3 is 15 amino acids. Per germline, CDR1 SGDLS and CDR2 YYNGEE. V was trimmed by 3 bases and J by 1 base, leaving 11 bases between them. CDR3 DNA sequence: TGTGCCAGCAGCGGGGGGGTCGGGTCCTACAATGAGCAGTTCTTC. Translating gives CASSGGVGSYNEQFF. The full variable domain, its missing parts supplied by reference TRBV9 and TRBJ2-1, is DSGVTQTPKHLITATGQRVTLRCSPRSGDLSVYWYQQSLDQGLQFLIQYYNGEERAKGNILERFSAQQFPDLHSELNLSSLELGDSALYFCASSGGVGSYNEQFFGPGTRLTVL.